A selection of T cell receptor beta chains follows, all from one sample in a study of blood T cell repertoires in COVID-19. The protocol was immunoSEQ multiplex PCR, while the TCRdb copy is restricted to in-frame clones and leaves out a portion. This sample has 280,000 or so clones; roughly 86% occur once, and the top ten carry about 1.9%. Sample: peripheral blood. The receptors come from a woman in her twenties or thirties who had recovered from COVID-19. CDR3s include the opening cysteine and the closing phenylalanine or tryptophan. The order of the fields is J gene, V gene, CDR3 protein.

TRBJ2-1 TRBV10-1 CASSEGLAGGNEQFF
TRBJ2-2 TRBV5-1 CASSSGTGVTGELFF
TRBJ2-3 TRBV29-1 CSVQAGGRTDTQYF
TRBJ2-1 TRBV13 CASSVLDSLREQFF
TRBJ2-2 TRBV5-4 CASSLVLAGGLNTGELFF
TRBJ2-5 TRBV3-1/TRBV3-2 CASSPGLAGGEETQYF
TRBJ1-6 TRBV11-1 CASSPSFDRGLHF
TRBJ2-1 TRBV30 CAWSADGEEQFF
TRBJ2-3 TRBV5-1 CASSLGGLAGGSTDTQYF
TRBJ1-1 TRBV2 CASIIQMNTEAFF
TRBJ2-1 TRBV7-8 CASSSAGGGNEQFF
TRBJ2-7 TRBV5-6 CASSPGDRARDEQYF
TRBJ2-1 TRBV5-1 CASSLGGPYNEQFF
TRBJ1-1 TRBV6-5 CASSSPSWRGTEAFF
TRBJ2-1 TRBV2 CASSPLAGDHNEQFF
TRBJ2-3 TRBV6-5 CASSYTHSPTDTQYF
TRBJ1-5 TRBV5-6 CASSLRGQVNQPQHF
TRBJ1-5 TRBV6-2/TRBV6-3 CASSSRARQGIGDNQPQHF
TRBJ1-2 TRBV12-3/TRBV12-4 CASSLGEYDYTF
TRBJ2-5 TRBV19 CASSPLKGQGSETQYF
TRBJ2-5 TRBV2 CASRLDRGEKETQYF
TRBJ2-7 TRBV6-1 CASSETSTHEQYF
TRBJ2-7 TRBV7-9 CASSLAYSRGTEAYEQYF
TRBJ2-2 TRBV5-5 CASRTGVQLNTGELFF
TRBJ1-4 TRBV9 CASSVQGGAEKLFF
TRBJ2-1 TRBV30 CACAPGGGYPNEQFF
TRBJ2-1 TRBV9 CASSPWTSYNEQFF
TRBJ2-5 TRBV11-1 CASSLNRGLETQYF
TRBJ1-5 TRBV4-3 CASSQGENQPQHF
TRBJ1-2 TRBV6-6 CASSYSKQANYGYTF
TRBJ1-3 TRBV2 CASTGQGKSGNTIYF
TRBJ1-1 TRBV30 CACRENTGNTEAFF
TRBJ1-1 TRBV29-1 CSVAKGVNTEAFF
TRBJ2-2 TRBV9 CTSSVVVNTGELFF
TRBJ1-1 TRBV28 CASSLRLGGTEAFF
TRBJ2-1 TRBV7-2 CASSLASGRALNEQFF